This TCR beta chain was documented in a study of CD8+ T cells in alopecia areata. At the level of the study: Tofacitinib administration to treated patients was oral, at 5 to 10 mg twice daily.

V was pared by 1 base and J by 8 bases, with 19 bases between. The CDR3 length is 16 residues. Germline CDR1 and CDR2: SGHRS and YFSETQ. Sequencing used cDNA as its template, made by extracting RNA and reverse transcribing it. Here immunoSEQ multiplex PCR was the method, and the copy in TCRdb shows in-frame clones only, minus some. The sample includes tens of thousands of clones, roughly 28% of them seen just once. As regards this clone: What it binds is unknown.

The treatment: oral pan-JAK inhibitor, 5-10 mg twice daily. Using a FACSAria, the CD4+ and CD8+ T cells were sorted from the PBMCs. Findings and caveats of the study: Scalp sample sequencing also detects resident alphabeta T cells of normal skin.

The material was CD8+ T cells sorted from blood, obtained at week 4, from a patient treated with tofacitinib. The source is a human donor with alopecia areata. J is TRBJ2-1 and V is TRBV5-1; D may be TRBD2 (6 bases). For the CDR3, the DNA is TGCGCCAGCAGCTTGCTAGGTCGGGAGAAAATTGATGAGCAGTTCTTC. As protein: CASSLLGREKIDEQFF.